This T cell receptor (beta chain) derives from a study of shared clonotypes between healthy human individuals. On this clone: What it recognizes is unknown.

The study ran the assay at deep level. The data were produced by immunoSEQ multiplex PCR, yet TCRdb's version contains in-frame clones alone and is incomplete. The sample consists of some 2 million clones, over 85% of them appearing once. Terminally differentiated effector memory CD45RA+ cells were excluded from the naive CD8 cells, which were CD45RO-negative and positively selected for CCR7. Caucasian adults living in Nashville, Tennessee, provided all samples. This CDR3 is built from 15 residues. Germline V CDR1 and CDR2: WNHNN, SYGVQD (reference sequence). V was pared by 3 bases and J by 0 bases, with 10 bases between. The study's findings and limits: Clonotype sharing among donors, it was expected, would be affected by sequencing depth.

The chain uses TRBV10-1 and TRBJ2-3; a weak D match, TRBD1 (5 bases). Source material: naive CD8+ T cells sorted from blood. The receptor's source is a man between 18 and 29 years old in good health. CDR3 sequence reads: CASSDARASTDTQYF. The CDR3, as DNA: TGCGCCAGCAGTGATGCCAGGGCAAGCACAGATACGCAGTATTTT.